This T cell receptor beta chain was profiled in a study of neurological immune-mediated disorders. Overall study: The 35 or so patients with multiple sclerosis comprised roughly 31 relapsing-remitting cases and 3 secondary progressive cases. Notes on the study in general: The authors found no clinical or MRI feature associated with the multiple sclerosis repertoire cluster.

Synthesis of cDNA was carried out by template-switch 5'RACE. The reaction used 10-nucleotide random UMIs. MiXCR, applied by TCRdb to the 5' RACE reads, yields one record per CDR3 protein. This repertoire shows 70,000 or so distinct CDR3 sequences, 4% to 6% found once; its top ten account for 2.5% to 3%. Remarks on this clonotype: Its target is not known.

Germline CDR1 reads SGHVS; CDR2 reads FNYEAQ. There are 15 residues in the CDR3. After removal of 1 base from V and 4 bases from J, the junction contained 4 bases not matched to a gene. The gene calls are TRBV7-6 and TRBJ2-3; 8 bases match TRBD2. This TCR was recovered from a woman in her thirties with multiple sclerosis. Sequenced: PBMCs. The CDR3 DNA reads as TGTGCCAGCAGCTTAGGGGGTAGCGGGGCAGATACGCAGTATTTT. Protein sequence: CASSLGGSGADTQYF.